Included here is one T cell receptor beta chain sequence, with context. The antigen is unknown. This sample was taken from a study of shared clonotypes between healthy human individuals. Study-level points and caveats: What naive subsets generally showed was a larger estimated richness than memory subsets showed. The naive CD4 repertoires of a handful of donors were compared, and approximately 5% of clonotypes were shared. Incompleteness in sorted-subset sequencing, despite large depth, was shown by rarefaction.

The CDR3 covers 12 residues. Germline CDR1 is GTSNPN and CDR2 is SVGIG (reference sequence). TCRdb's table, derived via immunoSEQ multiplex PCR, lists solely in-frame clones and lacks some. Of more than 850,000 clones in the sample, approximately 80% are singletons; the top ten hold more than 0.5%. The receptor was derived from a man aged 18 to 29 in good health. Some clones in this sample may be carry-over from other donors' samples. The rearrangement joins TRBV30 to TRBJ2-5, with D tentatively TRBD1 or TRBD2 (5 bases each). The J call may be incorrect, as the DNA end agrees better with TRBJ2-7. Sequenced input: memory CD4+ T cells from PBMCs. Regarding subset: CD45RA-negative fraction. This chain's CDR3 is CAWSMGPYEQYF. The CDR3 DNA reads TGTGCCTGGAGTATGGGACCCTACGAGCAGTACTTC.